This T cell receptor (beta chain) stems from a study of graft-versus-host responses after intestinal transplantation. Study details: All recipients were transplanted with multivisceral, liver-intestinal, or isolated intestinal grafts. Once they had received anti-thymocyte globulin induction, all recipients took tacrolimus and steroids for about 3 years.

Trimming took 0 bases from V and 2 from J, leaving 8 bases between them. Germline assignment: CDR1 SGHRS and CDR2 YFSETQ. This CDR3 spans 14 amino acids. Using immunoSEQ multiplex PCR, the repertoire was profiled, and TCRdb retains in-frame clones only, with some absent. The data hold about 39,000 clones, with over 85% observed a single time. As to this clone: No antigen is known for it.

Study-wide findings and caveats: Within the allografts of patients who had graft-donor T cell macrochimerism, graft-versus-host to host-versus-graft clonal ratios were high. GvH clones were identified in recipient marrow, with some first appearing in ileum or blood.

This specimen consisted of PBMCs, obtained approximately 270 days after transplant. The receptor's source is a human patient who received an intestinal transplant, so some T cells may come from the graft donor. The chain links TRBV5-1 to TRBJ1-1; D is unresolved. Here the CDR3 DNA reads TGCGCCAGCAGCTTGGCCAGCGGAAACACTGAAGCTTTCTTT. It is translated as CASSLASGNTEAFF.